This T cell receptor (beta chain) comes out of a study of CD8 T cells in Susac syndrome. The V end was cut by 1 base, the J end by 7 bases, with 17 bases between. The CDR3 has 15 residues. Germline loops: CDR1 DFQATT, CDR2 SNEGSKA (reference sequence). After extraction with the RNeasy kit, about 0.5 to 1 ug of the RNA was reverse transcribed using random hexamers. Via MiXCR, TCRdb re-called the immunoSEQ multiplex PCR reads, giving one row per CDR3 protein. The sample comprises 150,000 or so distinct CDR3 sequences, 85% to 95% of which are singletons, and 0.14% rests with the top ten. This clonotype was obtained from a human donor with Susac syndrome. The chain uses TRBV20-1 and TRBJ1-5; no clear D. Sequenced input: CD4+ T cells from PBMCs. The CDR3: CSARARTAQGQPQHF. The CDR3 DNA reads TGCAGTGCTAGAGCTCGGACGGCCCAAGGACAGCCCCAGCATTTT.